This T cell receptor beta chain stems from a study of blood T cell repertoires in COVID-19. This clone was seen more than once but under ten times. In germline, CDR1 is LGHDT, CDR2 YNNKEL (reference sequence). CDR3 length: 12 amino acids. V lost 5 bases and J lost 7, with 9 bases in between. Assay: immunoSEQ multiplex PCR; the TCRdb copy retains only in-frame clones and omits some. Of 85,000 to 100,000 clones in the sample, roughly 84% were seen once. The sample consisted of peripheral blood. V is TRBV3-1 (or the pseudogene TRBV3-2) and J is TRBJ1-5; D remains unclear. The clonotype was recovered from a woman in her sixties in a cohort sampled during active or convalescent COVID-19. The chain's CDR3 is CASSSGEQPQHF. In nucleotides, the CDR3 is TGTGCCAGCAGCTCTGGAGAACAGCCCCAGCATTTT.